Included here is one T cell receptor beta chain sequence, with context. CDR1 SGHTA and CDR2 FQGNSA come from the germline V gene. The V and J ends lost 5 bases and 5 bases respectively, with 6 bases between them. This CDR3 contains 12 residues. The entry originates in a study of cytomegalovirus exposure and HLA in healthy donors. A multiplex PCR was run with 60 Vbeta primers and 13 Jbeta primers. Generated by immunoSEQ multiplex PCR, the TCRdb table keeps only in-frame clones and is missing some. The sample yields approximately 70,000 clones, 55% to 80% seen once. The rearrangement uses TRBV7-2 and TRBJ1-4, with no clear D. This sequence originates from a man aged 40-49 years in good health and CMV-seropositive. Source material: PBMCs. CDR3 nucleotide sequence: TGTGCCAGCAGCGACACAAATGAAAAACTGTTTTTT. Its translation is CASSDTNEKLFF. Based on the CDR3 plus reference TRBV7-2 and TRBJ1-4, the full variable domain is GAGVSQSPSNKVTEKGKDVELRCDPISGHTALYWYRQSLGQGLEFLIYFQGNSAPDKSGLPSDRFSAERTGGSVSTLTIQRTQQEDSAVYLCASSDTNEKLFFGSGTQLSVL.